A selection of T cell receptor beta chains follows, all from one sample in a study of shared clonotypes between healthy human individuals. The assay was immunoSEQ multiplex PCR, and TCRdb's table has in-frame clones only and misses some. This sample yields around 2,000,000 clones, of which about 95% are seen a single time; 1% to 1.3% belongs to the top ten. The specimen sequenced was naive CD8+ T cells sorted from blood. These receptor sequences come from a man in his late teens or twenties in good health. Each CDR3 is given without its conserved first and last residue. Each record gives: J gene, V gene, CDR3 protein.

J: TRBJ1-2; V: TRBV29-1; CDR3: SAGGQGVDYGYT
J: TRBJ2-1; V: TRBV7-6; CDR3: ASSLAQGAYEQF
J: TRBJ2-5; V: TRBV4-1; CDR3: ASSLRLALETQY
J: TRBJ1-4; V: TRBV7-9; CDR3: ASSLGAEDGRNGEKLF
J: TRBJ2-5; V: TRBV29-1; CDR3: SVEGGTGGGYQETQY
J: TRBJ2-7; V: TRBV19; CDR3: ASSSKGNRAVSYEQY
J: TRBJ2-3; V: TRBV5-1; CDR3: ASSLDGGQY
J: TRBJ2-7; V: TRBV5-1; CDR3: ASSLQATWEQY
J: TRBJ2-1; V: TRBV7-8; CDR3: ASSSLLAGAQVNEQF
J: TRBJ2-1; V: TRBV10-1; CDR3: ASSSSGDVHHEQF
J: TRBJ1-1; V: TRBV12-5; CDR3: ASGLGGSVAF
J: TRBJ2-1; V: TRBV4-1; CDR3: ASSQEDYYNEQF
J: TRBJ2-7; V: TRBV4-1; CDR3: ASSQGDATYEQY
J: TRBJ2-7; V: TRBV27; CDR3: ASSRGGYYEQY
J: TRBJ2-3; V: TRBV11-2; CDR3: ASIAETGGPDTQY
J: TRBJ2-7; V: TRBV5-8; CDR3: ASSLGPEQY
J: TRBJ1-1; V: TRBV11-1; CDR3: ASSWNGAGTEAF
J: TRBJ2-2; V: TRBV5-5; CDR3: ASSPGTGEHTGELF
J: TRBJ2-2; V: TRBV13; CDR3: ASSPTQGARTGELF
J: TRBJ2-5; V: TRBV27; CDR3: ASSSHDQETQY
J: TRBJ2-7; V: TRBV6-6; CDR3: ASNGGSGSSEQY
J: TRBJ2-7; V: TRBV25-1; CDR3: ASSELRQGRVEQY
J: TRBJ2-7; V: TRBV7-2; CDR3: ASRSSGRPLYEQY
J: TRBJ2-3; V: TRBV15; CDR3: ATSRDLGGPDTQY
J: TRBJ2-1; V: TRBV7-8; CDR3: ASSLALGGGTDEQF
J: TRBJ2-2; V: TRBV7-2; CDR3: ASSIGSVGLANTGELF
J: TRBJ1-3; V: TRBV10-3; CDR3: AISPLGRGPHIY
J: TRBJ1-5; V: TRBV7-2; CDR3: ASSLGGGGVGPNQPQH
J: TRBJ1-2; V: TRBV27; CDR3: ASYGWVTFNYGYT
J: TRBJ1-2; V: TRBV28; CDR3: ASGQAGVYGYT
J: TRBJ1-1; V: TRBV9; CDR3: ASSVGSSLNTEAF
J: TRBJ2-2; V: TRBV6-5; CDR3: ASSYAGASGTGELF
J: TRBJ1-1; V: TRBV30; CDR3: AWSVAGGHTEAF
J: TRBJ1-1; V: TRBV9; CDR3: ASSVVSMAGPNTEAF
J: TRBJ2-3; V: TRBV7-6; CDR3: ASSFRDRGTDTQY
J: TRBJ2-1; V: TRBV2; CDR3: ASTGLAGPGGEQF
J: TRBJ1-1; V: TRBV9; CDR3: ASSLWGSTEAF
J: TRBJ2-5; V: TRBV11-1; CDR3: ASSIPAKGGETQY
J: TRBJ1-1; V: TRBV11-1; CDR3: ASSSGGGTEAF
J: TRBJ2-7; V: TRBV2; CDR3: ASSEVGKGPYEQY
J: TRBJ1-4; V: TRBV28; CDR3: ASSLNSATNEKLF
J: TRBJ2-3; V: TRBV28; CDR3: ATVGLDTQY
J: TRBJ2-1; V: TRBV11-2; CDR3: ASSFRAALYNEQF
J: TRBJ2-1; V: TRBV9; CDR3: ASSVVSSNEQF
J: TRBJ2-7; V: TRBV5-4; CDR3: ASSLQGMYEQY
J: TRBJ1-1; V: TRBV2; CDR3: ASSEARDTD
J: TRBJ1-2; V: TRBV29-1; CDR3: SVETGRLLGYT
J: TRBJ2-7; V: TRBV14; CDR3: ASSRTEGVYEQY
J: TRBJ2-1; V: TRBV6-5; CDR3: ASSYERTTHGGEQF
J: TRBJ2-7; V: TRBV25-1; CDR3: ASSEAFLGQGGTYEQY
J: TRBJ1-2; V: TRBV7-9; CDR3: ASSPASGGTADNYGYT
J: TRBJ1-6; V: TRBV5-6; CDR3: ASSRGNSPLH
J: TRBJ1-1; V: TRBV5-4; CDR3: ASSSWTGPSTEAF